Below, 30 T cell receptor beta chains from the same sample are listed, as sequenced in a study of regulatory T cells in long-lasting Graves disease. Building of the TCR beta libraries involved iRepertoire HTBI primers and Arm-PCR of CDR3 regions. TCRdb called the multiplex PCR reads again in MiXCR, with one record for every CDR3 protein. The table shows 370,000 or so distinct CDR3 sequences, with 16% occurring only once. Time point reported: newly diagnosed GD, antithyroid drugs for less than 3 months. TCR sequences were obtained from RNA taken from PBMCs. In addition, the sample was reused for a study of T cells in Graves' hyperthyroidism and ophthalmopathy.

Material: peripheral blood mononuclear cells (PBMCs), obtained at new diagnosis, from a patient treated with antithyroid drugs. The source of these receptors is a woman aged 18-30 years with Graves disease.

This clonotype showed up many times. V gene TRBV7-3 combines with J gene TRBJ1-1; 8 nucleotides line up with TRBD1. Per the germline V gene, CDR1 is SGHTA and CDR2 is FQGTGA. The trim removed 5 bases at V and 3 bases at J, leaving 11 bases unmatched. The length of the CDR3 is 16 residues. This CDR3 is CASSATGARTYTEAFF. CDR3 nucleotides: TGTGCCAGCAGCGCGACAGGGGCCCGAACCTACACTGAAGCTTTCTTT.

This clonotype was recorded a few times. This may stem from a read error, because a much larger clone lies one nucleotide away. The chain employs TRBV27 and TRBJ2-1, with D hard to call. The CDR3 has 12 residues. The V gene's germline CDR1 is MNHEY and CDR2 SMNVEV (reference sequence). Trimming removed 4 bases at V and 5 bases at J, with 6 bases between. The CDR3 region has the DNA TGTGCCAGCAGTTCCGGAGACAATGAGCAGTTCTTC. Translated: CASSSGDNEQFF.

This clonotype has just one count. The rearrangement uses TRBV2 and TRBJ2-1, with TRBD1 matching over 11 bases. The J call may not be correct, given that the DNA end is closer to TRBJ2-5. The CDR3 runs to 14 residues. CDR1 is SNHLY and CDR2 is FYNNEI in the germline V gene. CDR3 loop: CASSRDRGSEPQYF. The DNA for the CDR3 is TGTGCCAGCAGCCGGGACAGGGGGAGTGAGCCCCAGTACTTC.

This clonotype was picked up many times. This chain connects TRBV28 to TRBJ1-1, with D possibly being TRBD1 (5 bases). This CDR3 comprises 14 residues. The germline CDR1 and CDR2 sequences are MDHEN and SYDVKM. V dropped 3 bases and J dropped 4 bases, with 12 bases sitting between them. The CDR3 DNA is TGTGCCAGCAGTTTGCTCAGGGAGAGCACTGAAGCTTTCTTT. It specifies CASSLLRESTEAFF.

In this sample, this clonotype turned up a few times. The CDR3 is CASSIGQGSFEQFF. Written as DNA, the CDR3 is TGTGCCAGCAGCATCGGACAGGGTTCCTTTGAGCAGTTCTTC. The chain is built from TRBV11-2 and TRBJ2-1; 8 bases are shared with TRBD1. CDR1 SGHAT and CDR2 FQNNGV come from the germline V gene. This CDR3 region has 14 residues. V shed 5 bases, J shed 9 bases, and the junction held 9 bases outside the gene matches.

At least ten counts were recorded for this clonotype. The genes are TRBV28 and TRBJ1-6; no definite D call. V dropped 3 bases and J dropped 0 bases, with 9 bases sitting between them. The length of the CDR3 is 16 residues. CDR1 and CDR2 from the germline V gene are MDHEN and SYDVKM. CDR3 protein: CASSFRPSSYNSPLHF. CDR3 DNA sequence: TGTGCCAGCAGTTTTAGACCCAGCTCCTATAATTCACCCCTCCACTTT.

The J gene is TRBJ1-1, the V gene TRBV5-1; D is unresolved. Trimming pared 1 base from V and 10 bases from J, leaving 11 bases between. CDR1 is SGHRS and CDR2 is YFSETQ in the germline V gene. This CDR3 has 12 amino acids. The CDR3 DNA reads TGCGCCAGCAGCTTGACCGGGTCTGGAGCTTTCTTT. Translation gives CASSLTGSGAFF.

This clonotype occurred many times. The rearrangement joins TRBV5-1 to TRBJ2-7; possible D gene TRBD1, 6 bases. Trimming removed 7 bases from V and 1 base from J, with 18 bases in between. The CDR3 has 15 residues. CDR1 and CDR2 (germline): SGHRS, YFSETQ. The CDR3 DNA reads TGCGCCAGCGGTGAGGACCTGACAGGATCCTACGAGCAGTACTTC. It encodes CASGEDLTGSYEQYF.

CDR3 loop: CSARDTLVTYNEQFF. The CDR3 coding sequence is TGCAGTGCTAGAGATACACTGGTGACCTACAATGAGCAGTTCTTC. This chain connects TRBV20-1 to TRBJ2-1, with D hard to call. The ends were cut back, 0 bases at V and 2 bases at J, with 11 bases in the middle. This CDR3 spans 15 amino acids. Germline CDR1 reads DFQATT; CDR2 reads SNEGSKA (reference sequence).

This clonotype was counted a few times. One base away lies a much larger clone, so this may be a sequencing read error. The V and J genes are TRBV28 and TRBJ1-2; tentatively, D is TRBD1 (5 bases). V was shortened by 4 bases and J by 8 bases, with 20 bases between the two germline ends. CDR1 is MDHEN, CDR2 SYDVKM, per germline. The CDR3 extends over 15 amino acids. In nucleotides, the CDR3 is TGTGCCAGCAGTTCCCCTCCCGGGGCGGGCGGCGGCTACACCTTC. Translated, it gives CASSSPPGAGGGYTF.

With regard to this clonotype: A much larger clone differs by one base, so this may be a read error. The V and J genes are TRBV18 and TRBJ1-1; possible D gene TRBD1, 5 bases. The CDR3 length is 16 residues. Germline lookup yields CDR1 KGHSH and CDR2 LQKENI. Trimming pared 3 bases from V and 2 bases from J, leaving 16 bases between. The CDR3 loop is CASSPNRRQINTEAFF. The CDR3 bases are TGTGCCAGCTCACCGAACAGGAGGCAGATAAACACTGAAGCTTTCTTT.

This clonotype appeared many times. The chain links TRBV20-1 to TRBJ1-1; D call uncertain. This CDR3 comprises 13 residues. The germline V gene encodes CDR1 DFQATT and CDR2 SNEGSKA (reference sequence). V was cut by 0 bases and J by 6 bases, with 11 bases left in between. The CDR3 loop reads CSARERRHPEAFF. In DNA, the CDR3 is TGCAGTGCTAGAGAAAGGCGGCACCCTGAAGCTTTCTTT.

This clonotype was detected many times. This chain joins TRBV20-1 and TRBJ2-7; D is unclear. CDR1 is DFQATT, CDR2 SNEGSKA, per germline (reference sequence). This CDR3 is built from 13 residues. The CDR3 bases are TGCAGCCAGAGGCGAGAGAGCTCCTACGAGCAGTACTTC. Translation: CSQRRESSYEQYF.

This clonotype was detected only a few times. CDR3 residues: CAGEPQTSGRATDTQYF. The CDR3, as DNA: TGCGCCGGCGAGCCTCAAACGAGCGGGAGGGCCACAGATACGCAGTATTTT. The V and J genes are TRBV5-1 and TRBJ2-3; 10 nucleotides agree with TRBD2. The CDR3 is 17 amino acids. V shed 10 bases, J shed 2 bases, and the junction held 16 bases outside the gene matches. Looked up from germline, CDR1 is SGHRS and CDR2 is YFSETQ.

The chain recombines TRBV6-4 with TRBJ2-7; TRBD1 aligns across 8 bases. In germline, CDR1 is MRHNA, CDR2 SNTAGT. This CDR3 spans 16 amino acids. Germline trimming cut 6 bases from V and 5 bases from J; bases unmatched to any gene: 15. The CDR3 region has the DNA TGTGCCAGCAGCGACCGGCCCGGACAGGGAGTGGACGAGCAGTACTTC. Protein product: CASSDRPGQGVDEQYF.

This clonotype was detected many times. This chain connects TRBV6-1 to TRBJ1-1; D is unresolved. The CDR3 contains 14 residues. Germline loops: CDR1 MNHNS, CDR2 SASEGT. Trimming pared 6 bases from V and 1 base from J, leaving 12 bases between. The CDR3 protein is CASRPGRENTEAFF. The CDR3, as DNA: TGTGCCAGCAGACCCGGACGGGAGAACACTGAAGCTTTCTTT.

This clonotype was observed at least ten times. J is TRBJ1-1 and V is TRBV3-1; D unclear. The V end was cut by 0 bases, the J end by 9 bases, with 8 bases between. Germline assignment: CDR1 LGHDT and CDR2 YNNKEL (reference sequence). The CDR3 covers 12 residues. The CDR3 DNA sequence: TGTGCCAGCAGCCAAGAAGAAAGAAAAGCTTTCTTT. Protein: CASSQEERKAFF.

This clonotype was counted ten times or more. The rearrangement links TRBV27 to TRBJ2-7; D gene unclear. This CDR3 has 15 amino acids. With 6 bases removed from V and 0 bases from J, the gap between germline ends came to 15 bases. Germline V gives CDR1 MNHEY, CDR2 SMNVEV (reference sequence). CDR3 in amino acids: CASSPFAQSSYEQYF. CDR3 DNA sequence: TGTGCCAGCAGCCCATTCGCTCAGAGCTCCTACGAGCAGTACTTC.

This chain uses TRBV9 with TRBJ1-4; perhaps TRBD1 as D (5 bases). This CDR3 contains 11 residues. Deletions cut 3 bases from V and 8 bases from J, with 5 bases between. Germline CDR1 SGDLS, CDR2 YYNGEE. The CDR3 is CASSAGEKLFF. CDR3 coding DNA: TGTGCCAGCAGCGCAGGGGAAAAACTGTTTTTT.

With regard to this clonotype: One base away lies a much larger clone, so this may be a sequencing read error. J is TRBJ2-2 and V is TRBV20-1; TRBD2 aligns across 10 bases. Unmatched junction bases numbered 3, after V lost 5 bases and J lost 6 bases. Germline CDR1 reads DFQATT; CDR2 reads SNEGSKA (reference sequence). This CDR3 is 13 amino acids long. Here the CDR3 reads CSAQTSGAGELFF. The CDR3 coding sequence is TGCAGTGCTCAAACTAGCGGGGCCGGGGAGCTGTTTTTT.

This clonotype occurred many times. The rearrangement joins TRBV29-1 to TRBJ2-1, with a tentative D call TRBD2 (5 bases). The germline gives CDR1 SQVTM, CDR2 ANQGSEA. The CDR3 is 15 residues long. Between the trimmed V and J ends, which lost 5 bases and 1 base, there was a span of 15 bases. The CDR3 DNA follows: TGCAGCGTTCGGGGTAATTTGGAATCCTACAATGAGCAGTTCTTC. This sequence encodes CSVRGNLESYNEQFF.

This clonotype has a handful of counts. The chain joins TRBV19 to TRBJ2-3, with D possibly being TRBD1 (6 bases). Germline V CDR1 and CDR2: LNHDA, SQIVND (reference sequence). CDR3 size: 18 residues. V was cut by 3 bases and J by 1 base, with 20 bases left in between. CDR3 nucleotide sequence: TGTGCCAGTAGTATCCTTCCGACCGGGACAACTCGCACAGATACGCAGTATTTT. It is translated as CASSILPTGTTRTDTQYF.

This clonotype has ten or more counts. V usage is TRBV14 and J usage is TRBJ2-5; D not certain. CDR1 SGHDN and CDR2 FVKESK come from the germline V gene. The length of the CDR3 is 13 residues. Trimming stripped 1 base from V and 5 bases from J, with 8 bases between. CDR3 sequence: CASSQAVLETQYF. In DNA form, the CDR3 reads TGTGCCAGCAGCCAAGCGGTCTTGGAGACCCAGTACTTC.

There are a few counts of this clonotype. The CDR3 DNA is TGTGCCAGCTCACGAACGGGACAGGAAAATTCACCCCTCCACTTT. Encoded protein: CASSRTGQENSPLHF. The gene calls are TRBV18 and TRBJ1-6; 8 bases agree with TRBD1. Unmatched junction bases numbered 6, after V lost 4 bases and J lost 7 bases. The CDR3 has 15 residues. The germline CDR1 and CDR2 sequences are KGHSH and LQKENI.

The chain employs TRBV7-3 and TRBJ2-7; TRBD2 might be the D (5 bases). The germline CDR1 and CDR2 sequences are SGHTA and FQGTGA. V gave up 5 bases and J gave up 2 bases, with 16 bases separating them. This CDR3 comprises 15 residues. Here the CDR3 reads CASSHPGLVPYEQYF. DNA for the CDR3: TGTGCCAGCAGCCACCCCGGACTGGTCCCCTACGAGCAGTACTTC.

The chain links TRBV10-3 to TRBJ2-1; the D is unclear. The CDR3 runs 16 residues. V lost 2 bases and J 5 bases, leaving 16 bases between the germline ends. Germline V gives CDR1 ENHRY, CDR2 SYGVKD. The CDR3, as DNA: TGTGCCATCAGTGAGGGAAGACTTCTATCGGACAATGAGCAGTTCTTC. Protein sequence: CAISEGRLLSDNEQFF.

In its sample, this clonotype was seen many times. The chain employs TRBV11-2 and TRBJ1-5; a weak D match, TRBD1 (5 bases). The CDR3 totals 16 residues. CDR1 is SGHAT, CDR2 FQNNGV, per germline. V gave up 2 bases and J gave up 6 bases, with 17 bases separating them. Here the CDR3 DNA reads TGTGCCAGCAGCTTAATCGGGGCAGCTCGGGGTCAGCCCCAGCATTTT. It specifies CASSLIGAARGQPQHF.

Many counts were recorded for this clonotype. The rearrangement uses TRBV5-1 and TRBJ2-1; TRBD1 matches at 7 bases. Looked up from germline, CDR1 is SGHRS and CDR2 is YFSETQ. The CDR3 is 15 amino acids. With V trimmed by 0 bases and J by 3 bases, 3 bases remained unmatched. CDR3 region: CASSLGTGVYNEQFF. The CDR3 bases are TGCGCCAGCAGCTTGGGAACAGGGGTCTACAATGAGCAGTTCTTC.

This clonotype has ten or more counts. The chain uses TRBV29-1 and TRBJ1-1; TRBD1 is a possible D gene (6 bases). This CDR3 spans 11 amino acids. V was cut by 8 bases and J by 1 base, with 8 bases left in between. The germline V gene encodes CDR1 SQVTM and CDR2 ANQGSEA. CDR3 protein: CSIGGNTEAFF. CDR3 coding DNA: TGCAGCATAGGGGGGAACACTGAAGCTTTCTTT. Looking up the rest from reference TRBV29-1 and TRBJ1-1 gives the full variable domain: SAVISQKPSRDICQRGTSLTIQCQVDSQVTMMFWYRQQPGQSLTLIATANQGSEATYESGFVIDKFPISRPNLTFSTLTVSNMSPEDSSIYLCSIGGNTEAFFGQGTRLTVV.

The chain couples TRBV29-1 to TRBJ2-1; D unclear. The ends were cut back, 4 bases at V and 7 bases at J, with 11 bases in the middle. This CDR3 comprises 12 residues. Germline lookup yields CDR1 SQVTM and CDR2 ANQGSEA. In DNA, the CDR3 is TGCAGCGTTGGGCCAGGTCCGAATGAGCAGTTCTTC. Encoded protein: CSVGPGPNEQFF.